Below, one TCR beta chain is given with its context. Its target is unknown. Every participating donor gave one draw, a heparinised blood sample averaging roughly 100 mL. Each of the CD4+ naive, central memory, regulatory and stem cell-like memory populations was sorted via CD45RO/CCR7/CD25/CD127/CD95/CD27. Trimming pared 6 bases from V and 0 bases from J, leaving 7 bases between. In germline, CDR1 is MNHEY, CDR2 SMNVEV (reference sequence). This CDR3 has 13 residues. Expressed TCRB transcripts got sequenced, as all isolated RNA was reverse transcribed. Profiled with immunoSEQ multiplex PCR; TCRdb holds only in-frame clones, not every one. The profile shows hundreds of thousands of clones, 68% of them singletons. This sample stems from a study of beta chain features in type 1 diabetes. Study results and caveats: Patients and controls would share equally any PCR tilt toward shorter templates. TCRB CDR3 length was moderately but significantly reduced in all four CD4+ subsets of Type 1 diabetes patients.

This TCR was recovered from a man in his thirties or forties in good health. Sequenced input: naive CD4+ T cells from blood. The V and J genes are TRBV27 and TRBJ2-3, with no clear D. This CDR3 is CASRLASTDTQYF. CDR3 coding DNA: TGTGCCAGCAGGTTGGCTAGCACAGATACGCAGTATTTT.